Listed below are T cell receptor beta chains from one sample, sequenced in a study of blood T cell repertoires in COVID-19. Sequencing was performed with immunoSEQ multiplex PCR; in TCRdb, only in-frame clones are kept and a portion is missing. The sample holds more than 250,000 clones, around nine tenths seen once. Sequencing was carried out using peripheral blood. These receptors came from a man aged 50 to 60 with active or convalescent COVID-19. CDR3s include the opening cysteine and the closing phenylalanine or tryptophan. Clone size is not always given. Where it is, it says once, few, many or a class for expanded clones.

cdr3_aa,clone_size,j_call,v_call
CASRRLIGNGELFF,-,TRBJ1-4,TRBV2
CASTGTGSRWETQYF,-,TRBJ2-5,TRBV2
CASSQEGDRELFF,-,TRBJ2-2,TRBV3-1/TRBV3-2
CASSIGNLNEQFF,-,TRBJ2-1,TRBV19
CASSPPGGVTGELFF,-,TRBJ2-2,TRBV7-9
CASSQLDRDPGELFF,-,TRBJ2-2,TRBV3-1/TRBV3-2
CASSSGGADNEQFF,-,TRBJ2-1,TRBV19
CASSRGTGEGYTF,-,TRBJ1-2,TRBV7-2
CASSLGERTGLEKLFF,-,TRBJ1-4,TRBV13
CACQSSYEQYF,-,TRBJ2-7,TRBV30
CASSLSGAPYNEQFF,once,TRBJ2-1,TRBV18
CACDRGGSGELFF,-,TRBJ2-2,TRBV30
CASTRGTGKRAGELFF,-,TRBJ2-2,TRBV5-4
CASSYAGANYGYTF,-,TRBJ1-2,TRBV2
CASRGQGAGMNTEAFF,-,TRBJ1-1,TRBV19
CASSRTGGQPQHF,-,TRBJ1-5,TRBV6-5
CASSLAGANQETQYF,-,TRBJ2-5,TRBV19
CASRGTSGRARETQYF,-,TRBJ2-5,TRBV4-1
CASSLSSGEETQYF,-,TRBJ2-5,TRBV5-1
CASSEARGQGYGYTF,-,TRBJ1-2,TRBV6-1
CASSKVPTGGSGNQPQHF,once,TRBJ1-5,TRBV21-1
CASSLGGGRYEQYF,-,TRBJ2-7,TRBV6-5
CASSASGGDNEQFF,-,TRBJ2-1,TRBV5-1
CSVATGDYGYTF,-,TRBJ1-2,TRBV29-1
CASSQLDSGYEQYF,-,TRBJ2-7,TRBV28
CASSIGPRQPQHF,-,TRBJ1-5,TRBV19
CASSQDRSGNTIYF,-,TRBJ1-3,TRBV3-1/TRBV3-2
CASSLQGDTGELFF,-,TRBJ2-2,TRBV5-5
CASSYPRLAGRLPTDTQYF,-,TRBJ2-3,TRBV28
CASSSGDRVTEAFF,-,TRBJ1-1,TRBV5-4
CASSDPTSGGNEQFF,-,TRBJ2-1,TRBV5-1
CASSPDDLGTEAFF,-,TRBJ1-1,TRBV28
CAWSAGKDQPQHF,-,TRBJ1-5,TRBV30
CASGTGYGYTF,-,TRBJ1-2,TRBV19
CASSRRENTEAFF,-,TRBJ1-1,TRBV3-1/TRBV3-2
CASSEYTSQAGELFF,-,TRBJ2-2,TRBV25-1
CASSRKWTGVETQYF,-,TRBJ2-5,TRBV5-4
CATRDRAYEQYF,-,TRBJ2-7,TRBV10-3
CASSPVTRVINYGYTF,-,TRBJ1-2,TRBV7-9
CSAAGTSGSTDTQYF,-,TRBJ2-3,TRBV29-1
CSVERTSGSYEQYF,-,TRBJ2-7,TRBV29-1
CASSVVEFTDTQYF,-,TRBJ2-3,TRBV9
CASSLGGSGGNYGYTF,-,TRBJ1-2,TRBV7-2
CASSQGYTYSNQPQHF,once,TRBJ1-5,TRBV4-3
CASRLNTDGNYGYTF,-,TRBJ1-2,TRBV27